The present T cell receptor beta chain was sequenced within a study of response to subunit inactivated influenza vaccine. Study-wide results and limits: Authors suggested few new T cells are recruited by each seasonal influenza vaccination.

Germline V gene data show CDR1 as MNHEY and CDR2 as SVGEGT. V lost 2 bases and J lost 9, with 8 bases in between. The CDR3 is made up of 11 amino acids. As concerns this clonotype: Antigen: not known.

TCRdb ran MiXCR on the RT-PCR reads and lists one entry per CDR3 protein. The sample yields about 520,000 distinct CDR3 sequences, under 8.5% seen once. This material consisted of PBMCs from blood, taken roughly 24 months after vaccination. The rearrangement uses TRBV6-2 or TRBV6-3 and TRBJ2-7; no firm D call. This clonotype originated in a man in his fifties or sixties who received an inactivated influenza vaccine. As DNA, the CDR3 is TGTGCCAGCAGTTACAGAGCGCGGCAGTACTTC. Encoded protein: CASSYRARQYF.